Shown below are 2 T cell receptor beta chains from a single sample sequenced in a study of cytomegalovirus exposure and HLA in healthy donors. Clones were sequenced by immunoSEQ multiplex PCR, and TCRdb holds only the in-frame ones, with some missing. The sample includes over 100,000 clones, approximately 87% of them seen just once. The sequenced sample consisted of PBMCs. These receptors originate from a woman aged 18 to 35 in good health and CMV-seropositive.

The chain is built from TRBV18 and TRBJ1-1, with 7 bases matching TRBD1. CDR3 length: 14 amino acids. Germline V gene lookup returns CDR1 KGHSH and CDR2 LQKENI. Trimming cost V 4 bases and J 2 bases; bases outside gene matches: 4. CDR3 nucleotides: TGTGCCAGCTCACGAGACAGGGCCAACACTGAAGCTTTCTTT. Protein: CASSRDRANTEAFF.

The V call is TRBV7-2, the J call TRBJ2-1; TRBD1 matches at 7 bases. The V segment lost 4 bases and the J segment 4 bases; nucleotides outside the gene matches: 10. CDR1 is SGHTA, CDR2 FQGNSA, per germline. The CDR3 is made up of 16 amino acids. For the CDR3, the DNA is TGTGCCAGCAGCTCTAGACAGGGTCTTAGTTACAATGAGCAGTTCTTC. Translating it yields CASSSRQGLSYNEQFF.